These 5 T cell receptor beta chains came from one sample sequenced in a study of cytotoxic CD8 clonotypes in ibrutinib-treated CLL. Profiling relied on immunoSEQ multiplex PCR, and the TCRdb table lists in-frame clones only, not all of them. The table includes about 200,000 clones, over 55% detected once. Source: PBMCs, taken after 24 months of ibrutinib treatment. Source of these receptors: a human donor with chronic lymphocytic leukemia.

This sequence joins TRBV4-1 and TRBJ2-7; TRBD2 matches at 13 bases. Germline CDR1 is MGHRA and CDR2 is YSYEKL. V gave up 0 bases and J gave up 3 bases; unmatched junction bases: 8. CDR3 size: 18 residues. In nucleotides, the CDR3 is TGCGCCAGCAGCCAAGATCCACTAGCGGGAGGGCCGAACTACGAGCAGTACTTC. Translation gives CASSQDPLAGGPNYEQYF.

This chain joins TRBV10-3 and TRBJ1-2, with TRBD1 as a possible D gene (5 bases). V lost 4 bases to trimming and J lost 5 bases, with 11 bases between them. The CDR3 contains 13 residues. CDR1 is ENHRY, CDR2 SYGVKD, per germline. CDR3: CAISGNGGYGYTF. The CDR3 coding sequence is TGTGCCATCAGTGGGAATGGGGGATATGGCTACACCTTC.

Details on this clone: The same CDR3 arises from other DNA sequences in this sample as well. This chain uses TRBV19 with TRBJ1-1; D call uncertain. The CDR3 has 13 residues. Trimming shortened V by 2 bases and J by 0 bases, and 4 bases separated the two germline ends. From germline, CDR1 is LNHDA and CDR2 SQIVND (reference sequence). In nucleotides, the CDR3 is TGTGCCAGTAGTATAAGTCTGAACACTGAAGCTTTCTTT. It codes for CASSISLNTEAFF.

CDR3 in DNA: TGCGCCAGCAGACCCGACAGGGGGCTCGAGCAGTACTTC. Translating it yields CASRPDRGLEQYF. The chain links TRBV10-1 to TRBJ2-7; 10 nucleotides line up with TRBD1. There are 13 residues in the CDR3. Germline V gene sequence: CDR1 WNHNN, CDR2 SYGVQD (reference sequence). The V gene end was trimmed by 6 bases and the J gene end by 6 bases; junction bases not matched to a gene: 5.

In nucleotides, the CDR3 is TGTGCCAGCAGTTACCGACAGGGATATTATGGCTACACCTTC. Its protein product is CASSYRQGYYGYTF. The chain combines TRBV6-6 with TRBJ1-2; 7 bases align to TRBD1. The germline CDR1 and CDR2 sequences are MNHNY and SVGAGI (reference sequence). V dropped 2 bases and J dropped 5; count of bases not matched to a gene: 5. This CDR3 has 14 amino acids.